The 17 T cell receptor beta chains below come from one sample, sequenced in a study of cytotoxic CD8 clonotypes in ibrutinib-treated CLL (dated by TCRdb to about 2021). The library relied on the immunoSEQ multiplex PCR assay. Entries here come from immuneACCESS through TCRdb and include only in-frame sequences with V and J called. Some clones fail to appear in such tables; in the studies checked, an unresolved V gene covers under half of the shortfall, and the cause of the remainder is unknown. The sample data list about 40,000 clones, and about 70% of these were observed just once. 7% of the sample belongs to the ten largest clones. The sample's time point label is to be understood as: progressive disease on ibrutinib. Sequences were derived from PBMCs, sampled at disease progression, from a patient treated with ibrutinib. The receptors stem from a human donor with chronic lymphocytic leukemia.

The CDR3, as DNA: TGCGCCAGCAGCCAAGACCGGTCCCTAGGGACTGAAGCTTTCTTT. Protein sequence: CASSQDRSLGTEAFF. The gene calls are TRBV4-3 and TRBJ1-1; D gene uncertain. The germline V gene encodes CDR1 LGHNA and CDR2 YSLEER. The CDR3 extends over 15 amino acids. Trimming took 0 bases from V and 5 from J, leaving 13 bases between them.

The V call is TRBV7-2, the J call TRBJ2-3, with D possibly being TRBD2 (6 bases). The CDR3 totals 13 residues. Germline-derived CDR1 and CDR2 are SGHTA and FQGNSA. The V end lost 0 bases, the J end lost 6 bases, and 7 bases lay between the germline ends. This CDR3 is CASSLAGRDTQYF. The CDR3 region has the DNA TGTGCCAGCAGCTTAGCTGGGAGGGATACGCAGTATTTT.

The chain combines TRBV5-1 with TRBJ2-1; 7 nucleotides align to TRBD2. In germline, CDR1 is SGHRS, CDR2 YFSETQ. Trimming at V came to 2 bases and at J to 5 bases, leaving 10 bases not matched to a gene. The CDR3 is 16 residues long. CDR3 DNA sequence: TGCGCCAGCAGCTTAAACAGCGGGAAGCCTAACAATGAGCAGTTCTTC. This gives the protein CASSLNSGKPNNEQFF.

This chain uses TRBV6-1 with TRBJ1-3; D is uncertain. This CDR3 has 14 amino acids. V shed 0 bases and J shed 4 bases, with 7 bases lying between them. The germline V gene has CDR1 MNHNS and CDR2 SASEGT. The CDR3 region is CASSEALNGNTIYF. The CDR3 DNA follows: TGTGCCAGCAGTGAAGCCCTTAACGGAAACACCATATATTTT.

V and J are TRBV2 and TRBJ1-5; TRBD1 matches 7 bases. J was trimmed by 0 bases and V by 4 bases; bases with no gene match: 3. CDR1 is SNHLY, CDR2 FYNNEI, per germline. CDR3 length: 15 residues. In DNA form, the CDR3 reads TGTGCCAGCAGTGGGGACAGTTATAGCAATCAGCCCCAGCATTTT. Amino acids: CASSGDSYSNQPQHF.

V and J are TRBV10-3 and TRBJ2-7, with 9 bases aligning to TRBD2. Trimming cost V 6 bases and J 4 bases; bases outside gene matches: 10. The germline V gene has CDR1 ENHRY and CDR2 SYGVKD. The CDR3 sequence is 15 residues long. This chain's CDR3 is CAIRGAAGGVYEQYF. In DNA form, the CDR3 reads TGTGCCATCAGGGGTGCAGCGGGAGGAGTATACGAGCAGTACTTC.

The V call is TRBV6-6, the J call TRBJ2-1, with 11 bases matching TRBD2. V shed 6 bases, J shed 5 bases, and the junction held 6 bases outside the gene matches. The germline V gene has CDR1 MNHNY and CDR2 SVGAGI (reference sequence). The CDR3 covers 15 residues. CDR3 nucleotides: TGTGCCAGCAGGTTCCCGGGACTAGCGGACAATGAGCAGTTCTTC. This gives the protein CASRFPGLADNEQFF.

This chain links TRBV4-1 with TRBJ1-2; no firm D call. Trimming removed 0 bases from V and 4 bases from J, with 6 bases in between. The CDR3 spans 13 residues. Germline CDR1 is MGHRA and CDR2 is YSYEKL. As DNA, the CDR3 is TGCGCCAGCAGCCAAGAACAATCCTATGGCTACACCTTC. This sequence encodes CASSQEQSYGYTF.

This chain uses TRBV5-1 with TRBJ2-1; 10 bases align to TRBD1. This CDR3 region has 16 residues. V lost 3 bases to trimming and J lost 6 bases; unmatched junction nucleotides: 9. Germline assignment: CDR1 SGHRS and CDR2 YFSETQ. The CDR3 nucleotides read TGCGCCAGCAGCTGGACAGGGGGATTAGTGATCAATGAGCAGTTCTTC. This codes for CASSWTGGLVINEQFF.

The chain links TRBV27 to TRBJ1-1; tentative D call: TRBD1 (5 bases). Trimming took off 2 bases at V and 4 bases at J, with 11 bases between the two ends. Germline-derived CDR1 and CDR2 are MNHEY and SMNVEV (reference sequence). The CDR3 length is 14 residues. CDR3 loop: CASSLIAGTTEAFF. Written as DNA, the CDR3 is TGTGCCAGCAGTTTAATCGCAGGGACCACTGAAGCTTTCTTT.

V is TRBV28 and J is TRBJ1-1; D perhaps matches TRBD1 (6 bases). The germline V gene has CDR1 MDHEN and CDR2 SYDVKM. The CDR3 is made up of 14 amino acids. V gave up 6 bases and J gave up 1 base, with 12 bases separating them. CDR3 in amino acids: CASSWGGGNTEAFF. CDR3 nucleotides: TGTGCCAGCAGCTGGGGAGGGGGGAACACTGAAGCTTTCTTT.

The V call is TRBV5-8, the J call TRBJ2-7, with D perhaps assigned TRBD1 or TRBD2 (5 bases each). V lost 3 bases and J lost 1, with 14 bases in between. Germline assignment: CDR1 SGHTS and CDR2 YDEGEE. The CDR3 is 15 amino acids. The CDR3 is CASSWLGELSYEQYF. CDR3 DNA sequence: TGTGCCAGCAGCTGGTTAGGGGAGTTGTCCTACGAGCAGTACTTC.

This clone was detected only a few times. J is TRBJ2-2 and V is TRBV27, with 11 bases identical to TRBD2. The germline V gene encodes CDR1 MNHEY and CDR2 SMNVEV (reference sequence). The CDR3 is made up of 18 amino acids. J gave up 5 bases and V 2 bases, and 10 bases lay outside the gene matches. The CDR3 DNA sequence: TGTGCCAGCAGTTTAGATGCCTTAGCGGGAGGGCATACCGGGGAGCTGTTTTTT. This gives the protein CASSLDALAGGHTGELFF.

This chain joins TRBV5-6 and TRBJ2-1, with 10 bases matching TRBD2. The CDR3 totals 15 residues. With V trimmed by 3 bases and J by 1 base, 1 base remained unmatched. Germline-derived CDR1 and CDR2 are SGHDT and YYEEEE. The CDR3 DNA sequence: TGTGCCAGCAGCTCGGGACTAGCGTCCTACAATGAGCAGTTCTTC. Its translation is CASSSGLASYNEQFF. The full variable domain, rest sourced from reference TRBV5-6 and TRBJ2-1, is DAGVTQSPTHLIKTRGQQVTLRCSPKSGHDTVSWYQQALGQGPQFIFQYYEEEERQRGNFPDRFSGHQFPNYSSELNVNALLLGDSALYLCASSSGLASYNEQFFGPGTRLTVL.

This clone has just a few counts. The chain employs TRBV7-9 and TRBJ1-5, with D possibly TRBD1 on 6 matching bases. V lost 2 bases and J 7 bases, leaving 12 bases between the germline ends. The length of the CDR3 is 14 residues. Germline V gives CDR1 SEHNR, CDR2 FQNEAQ (reference sequence). The CDR3 DNA reads as TGTGCCAGCAGCTTATTCGATGGGGGCCAGCCCCAGCATTTT. This translates into CASSLFDGGQPQHF.

The chain couples TRBV5-6 to TRBJ2-3; D possibly matches TRBD1 or TRBD2 (5 bases each). The CDR3 runs 14 residues. Germline V CDR1 and CDR2: SGHDT, YYEEEE. The V end lost 4 bases, the J end lost 7 bases, and 16 bases lay between the germline ends. CDR3: CASSNRNPGNTQYF. The CDR3 nucleotides are TGTGCCAGCAGCAACAGGAACCCGGGGAATACGCAGTATTTT. The full variable domain, with the rest looked up from reference TRBV5-6 and TRBJ2-3, is DAGVTQSPTHLIKTRGQQVTLRCSPKSGHDTVSWYQQALGQGPQFIFQYYEEEERQRGNFPDRFSGHQFPNYSSELNVNALLLGDSALYLCASSNRNPGNTQYFGPGTRLTVL.

V is TRBV11-3 and J is TRBJ2-2, with a tentative D call TRBD1 (6 bases). This CDR3 spans 15 amino acids. The V and J ends lost 5 bases and 7 bases respectively, with 17 bases between them. In germline, CDR1 is SGHNT, CDR2 YENEEA. The CDR3 coding sequence is TGTGCCAGCAGCCCGGGGTTTTCCAGGGGCGGGGAGCTGTTTTTT. Its protein product is CASSPGFSRGGELFF. The full variable domain, its missing parts supplied by reference TRBV11-3 and TRBJ2-2, is EAGVVQSPRYKIIEKKQPVAFWCNPISGHNTLYWYLQNLGQGPELLIRYENEEAVDDSQLPKDRFSAERLKGVDSTLKIQPAELGDSAVYLCASSPGFSRGGELFFGEGSRLTVL.